These T cell receptor beta chains were read from a single sample in a study of cytotoxic CD8 clonotypes in ibrutinib-treated CLL. TCRdb's copy holds only in-frame clones and misses some; the assay was immunoSEQ multiplex PCR. The table has roughly 52,000 clones, about half seen once. The material was PBMCs, obtained after 12 months of ibrutinib treatment. These TCRs come from a human donor with chronic lymphocytic leukemia. CDR3s include the opening cysteine and the closing phenylalanine or tryptophan. Each record gives: J gene, V gene, CDR3 protein.

>TRBJ2-1|TRBV15
CATSTDGGLGNEQFF
>TRBJ2-5|TRBV9
CASSGAGETQYF
>TRBJ1-5|TRBV5-1
CASSSGTGGYQPQHF
>TRBJ2-3|TRBV7-9
CASSLEVDTQYF
>TRBJ1-1|TRBV13
CASSVRGGTEAFF
>TRBJ1-6|TRBV5-1
CASSFDRLAESPLHF
>TRBJ1-5|TRBV28
CASSSSGNPAQHF
>TRBJ1-4|TRBV6-1
CASSVDRGVEKLFF
>TRBJ2-3|TRBV5-6
CASSVSGTDTQYF
>TRBJ1-2|TRBV20-1
CSASPRAYTF
>TRBJ2-7|TRBV29-1
CSVTQGRGYEQYF
>TRBJ2-1|TRBV7-3
CASSSEPHPYNEQFF
>TRBJ1-1|TRBV5-6
CASSHGQGKAFF
>TRBJ2-2|TRBV5-1
CASSFELSNTGELFF
>TRBJ1-2|TRBV27
CASSFQDQRDLGYTF
>TRBJ2-7|TRBV28
CASSLKGSYEQYF
>TRBJ1-4|TRBV7-2
CASSLVRGEKLFF
>TRBJ1-2|TRBV27
CASSIGQGAYGYTF
>TRBJ2-1|TRBV7-9
CASSPASGSRDEQFF
>TRBJ2-7|TRBV7-8
CASSLRLAGGSSGSYEQYF
>TRBJ1-1|TRBV5-1
CASSLFPGQVNTEAFF
>TRBJ1-2|TRBV5-6
CASSLDTRNYGYTF
>TRBJ1-3|TRBV7-2
CASSLAHRGTSGNTIYF
>TRBJ2-5|TRBV7-2
CASSLALQETQYF
>TRBJ1-1|TRBV29-1
CSVGTGNTEAFF
>TRBJ2-1|TRBV28
CASSWDRAVDEQFF
>TRBJ2-1|TRBV29-1
CSVAPYSGSHNEQFF
>TRBJ1-5|TRBV6-1
CASSDRGQTYSNQPQHF
>TRBJ2-7|TRBV6-6
CASKPQGTDEQYF
>TRBJ2-5|TRBV4-1
CASTLGASGQETQYF
>TRBJ1-2|TRBV27
CASSSTGTYGYTF
>TRBJ2-2|TRBV7-3
CASRRRPEVGELFF
>TRBJ1-1|TRBV7-9
CASSVLGGQVEAFF
>TRBJ2-1|TRBV4-2
CASSLGNEQFF
>TRBJ1-5|TRBV28
CASNAGLPSNQPQHF
>TRBJ2-7|TRBV30
CAWHRGFYEQYF
>TRBJ2-2|TRBV5-1
CASSSRPGTGLNTGELFF
>TRBJ2-1|TRBV2
CASKWENNEQFF
>TRBJ2-5|TRBV6-6
CASMVGWETQYF
>TRBJ2-7|TRBV30
CAWSVGYSGSYEQYF
>TRBJ2-7|TRBV28
CASSPPPLPPTGF
>TRBJ2-7|TRBV9
CASSVNAFASYEQYF
>TRBJ2-7|TRBV27
CASSLSAGSNYEQYF
>TRBJ1-4|TRBV5-4
CASSTSGGQNEKLFF
>TRBJ2-1|TRBV5-1
CASSPGTGVRLAGGAEQFF
>TRBJ2-1|TRBV11-3
CASSLSQSGRGEQFF
>TRBJ2-7|TRBV6-5
CASSYGDSYEQYF
>TRBJ2-3|TRBV29-1
CSAQQGPSTDTQYF